A single sample is the source of the 26 T cell receptor beta chains below, sequenced in a study of T cell repertoires in cytomegalovirus infection. Each CDR3 protein gets one entry after TCRdb re-called the reads with MiXCR. The data contain around 360,000 distinct CDR3 sequences, 34% of them singletons. Antigens for these TCRs are unknown. Sequencing was performed on cultured PBMCs, taken from culture after CMV antigen stimulation. Every receptor here comes from a human donor in good health (CMV status not recorded). Some clones in this sample may be carry-over from other donors' samples.

J is TRBJ2-1 and V is TRBV11-2, with 7 bases lining up with TRBD2. The germline gives CDR1 SGHAT, CDR2 FQNNGV. The CDR3 consists of 15 residues. The trim removed 1 base at V and 3 bases at J, leaving 3 bases unmatched. CDR3 protein: CASSLAVAGYNEQFF. CDR3 DNA: TGTGCCAGCAGCTTAGCGGTAGCGGGCTACAATGAGCAGTTCTTC.

This clonotype showed up just a few times. The V call is TRBV6-2 or TRBV6-3, the J call TRBJ1-4; D call uncertain. Per the germline V gene, CDR1 is MNHEY and CDR2 is SVGEGT. V lost 4 bases and J 8 bases, leaving 11 bases between the germline ends. CDR3 size: 13 residues. For the CDR3, the DNA is TGTGCCAGCAGTTTAATTACGGGCGAAAAACTGTTTTTT. This codes for CASSLITGEKLFF.

In this sample, this clonotype turned up a few times. The CDR3 DNA reads as TGTGCCAGCAGCTTAGATCCTAGCGGATACTACAATGAGCAGTTCTTC. Translating gives CASSLDPSGYYNEQFF. V and J are TRBV7-6 and TRBJ2-1; 7 bases map to TRBD2. The CDR3 extends over 16 amino acids. CDR1 and CDR2 from the germline V gene are SGHVS and FNYEAQ. The V and J ends lost 1 base and 3 bases, in that order; junction bases with no gene match: 6. The full variable domain, completed using reference TRBV7-6 and TRBJ2-1, is GAGVSQSPRYKVTKRGQDVALRCDPISGHVSLYWYRQALGQGPEFLTYFNYEAQQDKSGLPNDRFSAERPEGSISTLTIQRTEQRDSAMYRCASSLDPSGYYNEQFFGPGTRLTVL.

This sequence joins TRBV4-1 and TRBJ2-1, with no clear D. V lost 0 bases and J 9 bases, leaving 12 bases between the germline ends. This CDR3 is built from 14 residues. Germline CDR1 reads MGHRA; CDR2 reads YSYEKL. In DNA form, the CDR3 reads TGCGCCAGCAGCCAAGAAATTTGGTTGAGTGAGCAGTTCTTC. This translates into CASSQEIWLSEQFF.

The genes are TRBV7-9 and TRBJ1-1; a weak D match, TRBD1 (6 bases). This CDR3 comprises 14 residues. From germline, CDR1 is SEHNR and CDR2 FQNEAQ (reference sequence). V gave up 5 bases and J gave up 3 bases, with 13 bases separating them. CDR3 bases: TGTGCCAGCAGCCCGTGGGGACAAGACACTGAAGCTTTCTTT. As protein: CASSPWGQDTEAFF.

The chain links TRBV28 to TRBJ2-7, with 8 bases identical to TRBD2. V lost 3 bases, J lost 3 bases, and 10 bases stayed unmatched. The CDR3 loop spans 16 amino acids. Germline CDR1 reads MDHEN; CDR2 reads SYDVKM. DNA for the CDR3: TGTGCCAGCAGTTTGGGGCTAGCGGGCAGGAACTACGAGCAGTACTTC. Its translation is CASSLGLAGRNYEQYF.

The V gene is TRBV6-1, the J gene TRBJ2-3; TRBD2 aligns across 10 bases. Germline values: CDR1 MNHNS, CDR2 SASEGT. The CDR3 length is 16 residues. Trimming cost V 6 bases and J 0 bases; bases outside gene matches: 6. The CDR3 nucleotides read TGTGCCAGCAGGTCTCCGACTAGCGGGAGCACAGATACGCAGTATTTT. Its translation is CASRSPTSGSTDTQYF.

This clonotype was counted only a few times. This sequence joins TRBV7-2 and TRBJ1-2; D is unclear. The germline V gene encodes CDR1 SGHTA and CDR2 FQGNSA. This CDR3 spans 12 amino acids. Trimming took 5 bases from V and 8 from J, leaving 12 bases between them. CDR3 amino acids: CASSAREGGYTF. Here the CDR3 DNA reads TGTGCCAGCAGCGCTAGAGAAGGGGGCTACACCTTC.

V and J are TRBV27 and TRBJ2-7; the match to TRBD1 covers 7 bases. With V trimmed by 6 bases and J by 3 bases, 11 bases remained unmatched. The length of the CDR3 is 15 residues. The germline gives CDR1 MNHEY, CDR2 SMNVEV (reference sequence). CDR3 in DNA: TGTGCCAGCAGCCGAAACTTGGGACAGAACTACGAGCAGTACTTC. It codes for CASSRNLGQNYEQYF.

The chain has TRBV11-3 and TRBJ2-3, with D possibly matching TRBD2 (6 bases). Germline values: CDR1 SGHNT, CDR2 YENEEA. This CDR3 comprises 15 residues. Trimming cost V 2 bases and J 4 bases, with 13 bases left between them. DNA of the CDR3: TGTGCCAGCAGCTTAATAGGAGGGGTGGCAGATACGCAGTATTTT. Its protein product is CASSLIGGVADTQYF.

CDR3 coding DNA: TGTGCCAGCAGTTATGTGAGCAGCCCCACAGATACGCAGTATTTT. Residues: CASSYVSSPTDTQYF. The chain recombines TRBV6-5 with TRBJ2-3; D not certain. Per the germline V gene, CDR1 is MNHEY and CDR2 is SVGAGI. V shed 3 bases and J shed 2 bases, with 12 bases lying between them. The CDR3 contains 15 residues.

This clonotype was counted between two and nine times. V gene TRBV2 combines with J gene TRBJ1-1, with D unclear. V gave up 2 bases and J gave up 5 bases, with 18 bases separating them. The CDR3 loop spans 16 amino acids. Germline V gene sequence: CDR1 SNHLY, CDR2 FYNNEI. Here the CDR3 reads CASSETPRWSGTEAFF. CDR3 nucleotides: TGTGCCAGCAGTGAAACTCCACGGTGGTCTGGAACTGAAGCTTTCTTT.

V usage is TRBV5-4 and J usage is TRBJ2-5; D might be TRBD2 (6 bases). Germline V gives CDR1 SGHNT, CDR2 YYREEE (reference sequence). The V gene lost 7 bases and the J gene lost 5 bases, with 18 bases spanning the gap. The CDR3 is made up of 14 amino acids. The CDR3 region is CASFRTGVEETQYF. CDR3 coding DNA: TGTGCCAGCTTCAGGACGGGAGTGGAGGAGACCCAGTACTTC. Full variable domain (remainder filled in from reference TRBV5-4 and TRBJ2-5): ETGVTQSPTHLIKTRGQQVTLRCSSQSGHNTVSWYQQALGQGPQFIFQYYREEENGRGNFPPRFSGLQFPNYSSELNVNALELDDSALYLCASFRTGVEETQYFGPGTRLLVL.

This clonotype was detected only a few times. The rearrangement uses TRBV20-1 and TRBJ2-3; D remains ambiguous. Trimming cost V 6 bases and J 1 base, with 5 bases left between them. The CDR3 consists of 11 residues. Germline loops: CDR1 DFQATT, CDR2 SNEGSKA (reference sequence). The CDR3 DNA sequence: TGCAGTGCCAGACGCACAGATACGCAGTATTTT. Translating it yields CSARRTDTQYF.

The chain couples TRBV7-8 to TRBJ2-3; the match to TRBD2 covers 9 bases. Germline assignment: CDR1 SGHVS and CDR2 FQNEAQ. With 3 bases clipped from V and 2 bases from J, the junction kept 9 bases outside the gene matches. This CDR3 has 17 amino acids. Written as DNA, the CDR3 is TGTGCCAGCAGCTTCTCCCCCTTAGCGGGAGCCACAGATACGCAGTATTTT. Its protein product is CASSFSPLAGATDTQYF.

This chain links TRBV7-2 with TRBJ2-1, with D maybe TRBD1 (5 bases). CDR3 size: 14 residues. V lost 5 bases to trimming and J lost 6 bases, with 14 bases between them. Germline CDR1 and CDR2: SGHTA and FQGNSA. The CDR3, as DNA: TGTGCCAGCAGCACCTCAAGTCAGGGCAATGAGCAGTTCTTC. Amino acids: CASSTSSQGNEQFF.

This clonotype was picked up a small number of times. The chain combines TRBV27 with TRBJ2-7, with 9 bases matching TRBD1. Trimming took 3 bases from V and 5 from J; bases not matched to a gene: 5. Germline assignment: CDR1 MNHEY and CDR2 SMNVEV (reference sequence). The CDR3 spans 14 residues. DNA for the CDR3: TGTGCCAGCAGTTTGGGACAGGGTTTGGACGAGCAGTACTTC. As protein: CASSLGQGLDEQYF.

This clonotype occurred many times. This rearrangement joins TRBV7-2 to TRBJ2-3; 9 bases fit TRBD2. V shed 4 bases and J 4 bases; nucleotides not matched to a gene: 15. The CDR3 runs 18 residues. Germline loops: CDR1 SGHTA, CDR2 FQGNSA. The CDR3 DNA follows: TGTGCCAGCAGCTCCCAGGTCGTTCTAGCGGGATGGGCAGATACGCAGTATTTT. Amino acid sequence: CASSSQVVLAGWADTQYF.

This clonotype was observed a few times. The chain joins TRBV4-3 to TRBJ2-5, with 9 bases that match TRBD2. The CDR3 extends over 15 amino acids. The germline CDR1 and CDR2 sequences are LGHNA and YSLEER. V trimming: 5 bases; J trimming: 2 bases; junction bases outside the gene matches: 6. The CDR3 region is CASSYRLAEQETQYF. The CDR3 DNA reads as TGCGCCAGCAGCTACCGACTAGCGGAACAAGAGACCCAGTACTTC.

This chain links TRBV7-8 with TRBJ1-6, with TRBD1 matching 7 bases. J gave up 8 bases and V 4 bases, and 5 bases lay outside the gene matches. The CDR3 is made up of 14 amino acids. The V gene's germline CDR1 is SGHVS and CDR2 FQNEAQ. This CDR3 reads CASSSGQIDSPLHF. DNA of the CDR3: TGTGCCAGCAGCTCGGGACAGATAGATTCACCCCTCCACTTT.

J is TRBJ1-1 and V is TRBV5-8; no clear D gene. This CDR3 region has 14 residues. The ends were cut back, 0 bases at V and 3 bases at J, with 9 bases in the middle. Germline CDR1 SGHTS, CDR2 YDEGEE. CDR3 protein: CASSLGPAYTEAFF. The CDR3 DNA is TGTGCCAGCAGCTTGGGCCCGGCGTACACTGAAGCTTTCTTT.

This clonotype was found a few times. The chain recombines TRBV7-2 with TRBJ2-1; a weak D match, TRBD2 (5 bases). This CDR3 comprises 12 residues. V was trimmed by 4 bases and J by 9 bases, leaving 10 bases between them. Germline lookup yields CDR1 SGHTA and CDR2 FQGNSA. The CDR3 sequence: CASSYLAREQFF. CDR3 DNA: TGTGCCAGCAGCTACTTAGCGCGTGAGCAGTTCTTC.

Comment on this clonotype: An end of the junction does not agree with germline; a read error may underlie this. The gene calls are TRBV7-2 and TRBJ2-3; D may be TRBD1 or TRBD2 (7 bases each). Germline V lookup: CDR1 SGHTA, CDR2 FQGNSA. The CDR3 sequence is 15 residues long. The CDR3 sequence is CAGSSRGGGTDTRYF. The CDR3 region has the DNA TGTGCCGGCAGCTCCAGGGGGGGGGGCACAGATACGCGGTATTTT. The complete variable domain, with remaining parts taken from reference TRBV7-2 and TRBJ2-3, reads GAGVSQSPSNKVTEKGKDVELRCDPISGHTALYWYRQSLGQGLEFLIYFQGNSAPDKSGLPSDRFSAERTGGSVSTLTIQRTQQEDSAVYLCAGSSRGGGTDTRYFGPGTRLTVL.

The V call is TRBV6-1, the J call TRBJ1-1; D gene uncertain. The CDR3 is 11 amino acids. The germline gives CDR1 MNHNS, CDR2 SASEGT. The V gene lost 6 bases and the J gene lost 9 bases, with 11 bases spanning the gap. DNA of the CDR3: TGTGCCAGCAGGAACCTGGCGCAAGCTTTCTTT. This sequence encodes CASRNLAQAFF.

V usage is TRBV28 and J usage is TRBJ2-1; no clear D. CDR1 and CDR2 from the germline V gene are MDHEN and SYDVKM. V was pared by 8 bases and J by 0 bases, with 11 bases between. The CDR3 covers 14 residues. The CDR3 DNA sequence: TGTGCCAGCGTCGGATCGGGCTCCTACAATGAGCAGTTCTTC. Its protein product is CASVGSGSYNEQFF.

V and J are TRBV14 and TRBJ2-7; no definite D call. Germline loops: CDR1 SGHDN, CDR2 FVKESK. Trimming pared 2 bases from V and 2 bases from J, leaving 7 bases between. CDR3 length: 13 residues. This CDR3 reads CASSQPMAYEQYF. For the CDR3, the DNA is TGTGCCAGCAGCCAACCTATGGCCTACGAGCAGTACTTC.